Below are 24 T cell receptor beta chains sequenced from a single sample in a study of response to subunit inactivated influenza vaccine. TCRdb reprocessed the RT-PCR reads via MiXCR and lists one record per CDR3 protein. The table records around 580,000 distinct CDR3 sequences, about 14% of them present only once. The material was PBMCs from blood, obtained approximately 12 days after vaccination. The source of these receptors is a man aged 50 to 60 who received an inactivated influenza vaccine.

The J gene is TRBJ2-7, the V gene TRBV7-8, with a possible D match to TRBD2 (6 bases). Germline values: CDR1 SGHVS, CDR2 FQNEAQ. V was cut by 3 bases and J by 5 bases, with 14 bases left in between. The CDR3 length is 14 residues. CDR3 nucleotide sequence: TGTGCCAGCAGCTTTGTCCGGGGAGGCGACGAGCAGTACTTC. Translated: CASSFVRGGDEQYF.

J is TRBJ2-7 and V is TRBV6-2 or TRBV6-3; the D is unclear. The CDR3 is made up of 13 amino acids. CDR1 and CDR2 (germline): MNHEY, SVGEGT. The V end was cut by 5 bases, the J end by 3 bases, with 11 bases between. Written as DNA, the CDR3 is TGTGCCAGCAGTACGCTAGTCGGCTACGAGCAGTACTTC. This translates into CASSTLVGYEQYF.

Comments on this clonotype: The junction departs from germline at one end; a sequencing error may be responsible. The chain joins TRBV4-2 to TRBJ2-3; 9 nucleotides line up with TRBD2. This CDR3 is 16 amino acids long. Germline CDR1 reads LGHNA; CDR2 reads YNFKEQ. CDR3 region: CGSSQGLAGEVDTQYF. The CDR3 DNA reads as TGTGGCAGCAGCCAAGGGTTAGCGGGAGAGGTCGATACGCAGTATTTT.

This clonotype was picked up a small number of times. The rearrangement uses TRBV7-2 and TRBJ2-5, with 10 nucleotides matching TRBD1. Germline V gene data show CDR1 as SGHTA and CDR2 as FQGNSA. The CDR3 is made up of 15 amino acids. V trimming: 9 bases; J trimming: 1 base; junction bases outside the gene matches: 8. The DNA for the CDR3 is TGTGCCAGTAGAGGGGACAGGGGTAGCCAAGAGACCCAGTACTTC. It encodes CASRGDRGSQETQYF.

This clonotype turned up a few times. The chain is built from TRBV24-1 and TRBJ1-1, with D maybe TRBD1 (5 bases). The germline V and J ends were trimmed by 3 bases and 2 bases, with 6 bases remaining between them. CDR1 is KGHDR, CDR2 SFDVKD, per germline. The CDR3 contains 13 residues. The CDR3 loop reads CATSDGGNTEAFF. The CDR3 coding sequence is TGTGCCACCAGTGATGGGGGTAACACTGAAGCTTTCTTT.

The rearrangement uses TRBV11-1 and TRBJ1-5, with unresolved D. Germline lookup yields CDR1 SGHAT and CDR2 FQDESV (reference sequence). V gave up 4 bases and J gave up 2 bases, with 12 bases separating them. The CDR3 is 15 residues long. In DNA form, the CDR3 reads TGTGCCAGCAGCTGGGAGTGGAGGGGCAATCAGCCCCAGCATTTT. Encoded protein: CASSWEWRGNQPQHF.

The chain uses TRBV27 and TRBJ2-1; 10 bases map to TRBD1. V shed 6 bases, J shed 3 bases, and the junction held 5 bases outside the gene matches. CDR3 length equals 15 residues. CDR1 MNHEY and CDR2 SMNVEV come from the germline V gene (reference sequence). The chain's CDR3 is CASRPGTGVYNEQFF. DNA for the CDR3: TGTGCCAGCAGGCCGGGGACAGGGGTCTACAATGAGCAGTTCTTC.

V and J are TRBV21-1 and TRBJ2-1; the D call of TRBD2 is as the table states it, not checked on the DNA. TRBV21-1 represents a pseudogene. This CDR3 comprises 16 residues. The CDR3 coding sequence is TGTGCCAGCAGTCGCAAGGGACTCATCTCCTACAATGAGCAGTTCTTC. Its translation is CASSRKGLISYNEQFF.

This clonotype was detected a few times. V is TRBV19 and J is TRBJ2-5, with 12 bases that match TRBD2. Unmatched junction bases numbered 12, after V lost 3 bases and J lost 4 bases. The V gene's germline CDR1 is LNHDA and CDR2 SQIVND (reference sequence). This CDR3 has 18 amino acids. The CDR3 here is CASSIADTGLAGGETQYF. The DNA of the CDR3 is TGTGCCAGTAGTATCGCCGATACGGGACTAGCGGGTGGAGAGACCCAGTACTTC. The variable domain in full, completed from reference TRBV19 and TRBJ2-5, reads DGGITQSPKYLFRKEGQNVTLSCEQNLNHDAMYWYRQDPGQGLRLIYYSQIVNDFQKGDIAEGYSVSREKKESFPLTVTSAQKNPTAFYLCASSIADTGLAGGETQYFGPGTRLLVL.

The CDR3 DNA reads as TGTGCCAGCAGCTTAGACTACGATACGCAGTATTTT. Translation gives CASSLDYDTQYF. V gene TRBV7-9 combines with J gene TRBJ2-3; D is unresolved. Germline assignment: CDR1 SEHNR and CDR2 FQNEAQ (reference sequence). Trimming cost V 1 base and J 6 bases, with 5 bases left between them. The CDR3 contains 12 residues. Combining the CDR3 with reference TRBV7-9 and TRBJ2-3 gives the whole variable domain DTGVSQNPRHKITKRGQNVTFRCDPISEHNRLYWYRQTLGQGPEFLTYFQNEAQLEKSRLLSDRFSAERPKGSFSTLEIQRTEQGDSAMYLCASSLDYDTQYFGPGTRLTVL.

The genes are TRBV20-1 and TRBJ2-7, with D possibly being TRBD1 or TRBD2 (5 bases each). The CDR3 covers 11 residues. V lost 6 bases, J lost 4 bases, and 10 bases lay in between. Germline V gives CDR1 DFQATT, CDR2 SNEGSKA (reference sequence). The chain's CDR3 is CSAFWGYEQYF. CDR3 in DNA: TGCAGTGCCTTCTGGGGGTACGAGCAGTACTTC.

The CDR3 reads CASSYSLGARETQYF. In DNA, the CDR3 is TGTGCCAGCAGTTACTCCCTCGGGGCGAGAGAGACCCAGTACTTC. V gene TRBV6-5 combines with J gene TRBJ2-5; D possibly matches TRBD1 or TRBD2 (5 bases each). V dropped 0 bases and J dropped 4 bases, with 12 bases sitting between them. The germline V gene has CDR1 MNHEY and CDR2 SVGAGI. The CDR3 runs to 15 residues.

In this sample, this clonotype turned up many times. The rearrangement links TRBV24-1 to TRBJ2-3; D is possibly TRBD2 (5 bases). There are 15 residues in the CDR3. From germline, CDR1 is KGHDR and CDR2 SFDVKD. The V end was cut by 4 bases, the J end by 2 bases, with 12 bases between. The CDR3 DNA reads TGTGCCACCAGTGACCCTAGCACCTACACAGATACGCAGTATTTT. Its translation: CATSDPSTYTDTQYF.

This clonotype showed up just a few times. The chain couples TRBV5-1 to TRBJ1-3, with TRBD1 as a possible D gene (5 bases). The CDR3 has 12 amino acids. V lost 6 bases, J lost 6 bases, and 10 bases lay in between. Germline lookup yields CDR1 SGHRS and CDR2 YFSETQ. CDR3 DNA sequence: TGCGCCAGCATTGGGGCCGAAAACACCATATATTTT. It translates to CASIGAENTIYF.

This clonotype was observed a few times. The chain links TRBV11-2 to TRBJ2-5; tentatively, D is TRBD1 (5 bases). CDR1 is SGHAT, CDR2 FQNNGV, per germline. The CDR3 has 14 amino acids. The V gene lost 2 bases and the J gene lost 7 bases, with 14 bases spanning the gap. The CDR3 reads CASSLISGLGTQYF. In nucleotides, the CDR3 is TGTGCCAGCAGCTTAATCTCAGGGTTGGGGACCCAGTACTTC.

This clonotype occurred a few times. The gene calls are TRBV7-9 and TRBJ1-3, with D possibly matching TRBD1 (5 bases). Germline V gives CDR1 SEHNR, CDR2 FQNEAQ (reference sequence). The CDR3 covers 15 residues. Trimming removed 2 bases at V and 0 bases at J, with 8 bases between. In nucleotides, the CDR3 is TGTGCCAGCAGCTTAAGGGGCAGCTCTGGAAACACCATATATTTT. Its translation is CASSLRGSSGNTIYF.

This sequence joins TRBV20-1 and TRBJ2-2, with a possible D match to TRBD1 (6 bases). CDR1 DFQATT and CDR2 SNEGSKA come from the germline V gene (reference sequence). V dropped 6 bases and J dropped 1 base, with 12 bases sitting between them. The CDR3 spans 14 residues. The CDR3 sequence is CSAHDRRNTGELFF. As DNA, the CDR3 is TGCAGTGCCCACGACAGGAGGAACACCGGGGAGCTGTTTTTT.

This clonotype was observed at least ten times. V and J are TRBV29-1 and TRBJ2-3; a possible D gene is TRBD2 (6 bases). V lost 8 bases and J lost 8, with 20 bases in between. The CDR3 consists of 13 residues. From germline, CDR1 is SQVTM and CDR2 ANQGSEA. CDR3 sequence: CSSKGTAWGTQYF. Here the CDR3 DNA reads TGCAGCTCTAAAGGGACTGCCTGGGGTACGCAGTATTTT.

This rearrangement joins TRBV27 to TRBJ1-1, with a possible D match to TRBD1 (5 bases). Germline values: CDR1 MNHEY, CDR2 SMNVEV (reference sequence). This CDR3 spans 14 amino acids. V lost 5 bases, J lost 5 bases, and 15 bases lay in between. The CDR3 DNA reads TGTGCCAGCAGTATACTCGGGGGTCAAACTGAAGCTTTCTTT. This encodes CASSILGGQTEAFF.

This clonotype has more than one count but fewer than ten. The CDR3 DNA reads as TGTGCCAGCAGACAGAGGTATACGCAGTATTTT. Its protein is CASRQRYTQYF. The V and J genes are TRBV12-3 or TRBV12-4 and TRBJ2-3; D is uncertain. This CDR3 is built from 11 residues. The V and J ends lost 6 bases and 7 bases respectively, with 8 bases between them.

This clonotype was seen repeatedly, ten times or more. This chain connects TRBV20-1 to TRBJ1-5, with D possibly being TRBD1 (6 bases). The CDR3 has 14 amino acids. The V gene's germline CDR1 is DFQATT and CDR2 SNEGSKA (reference sequence). V lost 7 bases and J 0 bases, leaving 13 bases between the germline ends. The CDR3 DNA sequence: TGCAGTGTGTCCGGGACACATAGCAATCAGCCCCAGCATTTT. This encodes CSVSGTHSNQPQHF.

This clonotype has just a few counts. The V and J genes are TRBV5-6 and TRBJ1-2; TRBD1 agrees at 7 bases. The CDR3 consists of 16 residues. The germline V gene has CDR1 SGHDT and CDR2 YYEEEE. V lost 2 bases, J lost 4 bases, and 11 bases stayed unmatched. The CDR3 DNA sequence: TGTGCCAGCAGCTTTAACCGGGACAGCTACCTCTATGGCTACACCTTC. This encodes CASSFNRDSYLYGYTF.

The chain uses TRBV28 and TRBJ1-5; 8 bases line up with TRBD1. The CDR3 consists of 16 residues. J lost 4 bases, V lost 4 bases, and 9 bases had no gene match. Per the germline V gene, CDR1 is MDHEN and CDR2 is SYDVKM. The CDR3 bases are TGTGCCAGCAGTTCGATCCGACAGGGGATTAATCAGCCCCAGCATTTT. This gives the protein CASSSIRQGINQPQHF.

The chain uses TRBV29-1 and TRBJ2-3; the D gene is possibly TRBD2 (5 bases). CDR3 length: 14 residues. Germline lookup yields CDR1 SQVTM and CDR2 ANQGSEA. The V gene lost 2 bases and the J gene lost 1 base, with 10 bases spanning the gap. CDR3 residues: CSVELAPRTDTQYF. CDR3 sequence (DNA): TGCAGCGTTGAACTAGCTCCGCGCACAGATACGCAGTATTTT.